This T cell receptor (beta chain) was profiled in a study of T cell responses to AZD1222 COVID-19 vaccine. Of note for this clone: The antigen remains undetermined.

General study points: As reported, nearly half of all spike-specific TCRs target variant regions that are unmutated. Donors in the cohort were predominantly white British and more often female, and clonal diversity was possibly underestimated. Seropositivity was recorded at baseline in only 6 or 7 AZD1222 recipients.

The protocol was immunoSEQ multiplex PCR, while the TCRdb copy is restricted to in-frame clones and leaves out a portion. The data show nearly 95,000 clones, around 90% seen once. The sequences come from peripheral blood, collected on day 0 of AZD1222 vaccination. The source of this sequence is an adult in good health.

The CDR3 DNA reads as TGTGCCAGCAGTCCCGGGACTAGCGTCGCTTCCTACAATGAGCAGTTCTTC. It codes for CASSPGTSVASYNEQFF. The chain combines TRBV27 with TRBJ2-1; 10 positions agree with TRBD2. There are 17 residues in the CDR3. Trimming removed 5 bases from V and 1 base from J; junction bases left unmatched: 8. CDR1 is MNHEY, CDR2 SMNVEV, per germline (reference sequence).